These 20 T cell receptor beta chains were all obtained from the same sample, sequenced in a study of regulatory T cells in long-lasting Graves disease. iRepertoire HTBI primers and Arm-PCR of CDR3 regions built TCR beta libraries. MiXCR, run by TCRdb on the multiplex PCR reads, gives a single entry per CDR3 protein. This table holds 520,000 or so distinct CDR3 sequences, more than 10% found once. Time point in this sample: newly diagnosed GD, antithyroid drugs for less than 3 months. Scientists built the TCR library using RNA that was extracted from PBMCs. This sample was shared with a second study, whose subject was T cells in Graves' hyperthyroidism and ophthalmopathy.

Specimen: peripheral blood mononuclear cells (PBMCs), collected at new diagnosis, from a patient treated with antithyroid drugs. All receptors come from a woman aged 30 to 39 with Graves disease.

The chain couples TRBV7-9 to TRBJ1-4, with D unclear. The ends were cut back, 1 base at V and 7 bases at J, with 10 bases in the middle. Germline CDR1 reads SEHNR; CDR2 reads FQNEAQ (reference sequence). There are 14 residues in the CDR3. The CDR3 region has the DNA TGTGCCAGCAGCTTAGTCCCGGCAGGTGAAAAACTGTTTTTT. Translating gives CASSLVPAGEKLFF. The complete variable domain, with remaining parts taken from reference TRBV7-9 and TRBJ1-4, reads DTGVSQNPRHKITKRGQNVTFRCDPISEHNRLYWYRQTLGQGPEFLTYFQNEAQLEKSRLLSDRFSAERPKGSFSTLEIQRTEQGDSAMYLCASSLVPAGEKLFFGSGTQLSVL.

This clonotype was counted ten times or more. The rearrangement joins TRBV20-1 to TRBJ1-6, with TRBD1 matching over 8 bases. Germline CDR1 reads DFQATT; CDR2 reads SNEGSKA (reference sequence). J lost 7 bases, V lost 0 bases, and 11 bases had no gene match. The CDR3 runs 17 residues. Here the CDR3 DNA reads TGCAGTGCTAGAGATCTTGGTCACGGGACAGGCAATTCACCCCTCCACTTT. Translation gives CSARDLGHGTGNSPLHF.

This clonotype came up a few times. The chain joins TRBV5-5 to TRBJ1-6; tentatively, D is TRBD1 (5 bases). V dropped 4 bases and J dropped 10 bases, with 18 bases sitting between them. This CDR3 spans 15 amino acids. In germline, CDR1 is SGHKS, CDR2 YYEKEE (reference sequence). The CDR3 bases are TGTGCCAGCAGCCTCTGGGGGGGTCCCGGCTCACCCCTCCACTTT. Translating it yields CASSLWGGPGSPLHF.

This clonotype was detected ten times or more. The chain uses TRBV12-3 or TRBV12-4 and TRBJ2-5, with 15 bases identical to TRBD2. V was pared by 3 bases and J by 7 bases, with 12 bases of the junction left unmatched. The CDR3 sequence is 18 residues long. CDR3 in amino acids: CASSFLGTSGRPLGTQYF. The DNA of the CDR3 is TGTGCCAGCAGTTTCTTGGGGACTAGCGGGAGGCCCCTGGGGACCCAGTACTTC.

This clonotype came up many times. J is TRBJ2-7 and V is TRBV28; D unresolved. Germline CDR1 and CDR2: MDHEN and SYDVKM. The CDR3 has 15 amino acids. V shed 2 bases and J shed 6 bases, with 17 bases lying between them. This chain's CDR3 is CASSLTSALRPEQYF. The CDR3 DNA reads as TGTGCCAGCAGTTTAACGTCCGCTTTACGGCCCGAGCAGTACTTC. Variable domain in full (rest from reference TRBV28 and TRBJ2-7): DVKVTQSSRYLVKRTGEKVFLECVQDMDHENMFWYRQDPGLGLRLIYFSYDVKMKEKGDIPEGYSVSREKKERFSLILESASTNQTSMYLCASSLTSALRPEQYFGPGTRLTVT.

This clonotype came up many times. V is TRBV27 and J is TRBJ2-1; perhaps TRBD1 as D (5 bases). The CDR3 is 13 amino acids. Germline V lookup: CDR1 MNHEY, CDR2 SMNVEV (reference sequence). Trimming stripped 7 bases from V and 9 bases from J, with 16 bases between. As DNA, the CDR3 is TGTGCCAGCACCACCCTAGGGGTTTTTGAGCAGTTCTTC. Translating gives CASTTLGVFEQFF.

Note on this clonotype: This may be a read error: a much more frequent sequence differs by one nucleotide. This chain connects TRBV18 to TRBJ2-7, with 12 bases matching TRBD2. CDR1 KGHSH and CDR2 LQKENI come from the germline V gene. The J segment lost 5 bases and the V segment lost 1 base, leaving 6 bases of the junction unmatched. CDR3 size: 16 residues. CDR3 region: CASSPRLAGGAHEQYF. The CDR3 bases are TGTGCCAGCTCACCACGGCTAGCGGGAGGGGCCCACGAGCAGTACTTC. Together with reference TRBV18 and TRBJ2-7, the CDR3 gives the full variable domain: NAGVMQNPRHLVRRRGQEARLRCSPMKGHSHVYWYRQLPEEGLKFMVYLQKENIIDESGMPKERFSAEFPKEGPSILRIQQVVRGDSAAYFCASSPRLAGGAHEQYFGPGTRLTVT.

This chain uses TRBV19 with TRBJ2-5; 7 positions agree with TRBD2. V shed 7 bases, J shed 3 bases, and the junction held 14 bases outside the gene matches. The CDR3 contains 16 residues. The V gene's germline CDR1 is LNHDA and CDR2 SQIVND (reference sequence). CDR3 sequence reads: CASTVGGGREEETQYF. The CDR3 coding sequence is TGTGCCAGTACTGTGGGGGGGGGAAGGGAGGAAGAGACCCAGTACTTC. Combining the CDR3 with reference TRBV19 and TRBJ2-5 gives the whole variable domain DGGITQSPKYLFRKEGQNVTLSCEQNLNHDAMYWYRQDPGQGLRLIYYSQIVNDFQKGDIAEGYSVSREKKESFPLTVTSAQKNPTAFYLCASTVGGGREEETQYFGPGTRLLVL.

The chain joins TRBV5-5 to TRBJ2-7; D call uncertain. Germline-derived CDR1 and CDR2 are SGHKS and YYEKEE (reference sequence). This CDR3 is 22 amino acids long. Trimming pared 0 bases from V and 0 bases from J, leaving 31 bases between. The CDR3 sequence: CASSLEAVHKGKFVFSSYEQYF. CDR3 DNA: TGTGCCAGCAGCTTGGAAGCAGTCCATAAAGGGAAGTTCGTTTTCAGCTCCTACGAGCAGTACTTC.

This clonotype was counted many times. The chain couples TRBV27 to TRBJ1-1, with 7 bases that match TRBD1. CDR1 and CDR2 (germline): MNHEY, SMNVEV (reference sequence). The CDR3 is 15 amino acids. The ends lost 5 bases at V and 2 bases at J; junction bases unmatched: 8. CDR3 in DNA: TGTGCCAGCAGTCGGGACAGCTCTCCTAACACTGAAGCTTTCTTT. This sequence encodes CASSRDSSPNTEAFF.

This clonotype was detected ten times or more. The chain employs TRBV18 and TRBJ1-1; 9 bases fit TRBD1. The CDR3 length is 13 residues. The germline gives CDR1 KGHSH, CDR2 LQKENI. The V segment lost 10 bases and the J segment 1 base; nucleotides outside the gene matches: 4. The CDR3 DNA sequence: TGTGCCACCCGGACAGGGGAGAACACTGAAGCTTTCTTT. Its translation: CATRTGENTEAFF.

The J gene is TRBJ2-4, the V gene TRBV18, with 8 nucleotides matching TRBD1. CDR3 size: 17 residues. J was trimmed by 0 bases and V by 4 bases; bases with no gene match: 8. Germline V gives CDR1 KGHSH, CDR2 LQKENI. The DNA of the CDR3 is TGTGCCAGCTCACAACGGGGGACAGGACTAGCCAAAAACATTCAGTACTTC. This codes for CASSQRGTGLAKNIQYF.

This sequence joins TRBV27 and TRBJ2-1, with D tentatively TRBD1 (6 bases). This CDR3 contains 15 residues. Germline V gene sequence: CDR1 MNHEY, CDR2 SMNVEV (reference sequence). Trimming shortened V by 4 bases and J by 7 bases, and 17 bases separated the two germline ends. In nucleotides, the CDR3 is TGTGCCAGCAGTTCCGGCCGGGACACGGTAAATGAGCAGTTCTTC. This translates into CASSSGRDTVNEQFF.

This clonotype has a count of ten or more. The gene calls are TRBV6-2 or TRBV6-3 and TRBJ2-1, with 8 bases identical to TRBD2. This CDR3 region has 17 residues. CDR1 is MNHEY and CDR2 is SVGEGT in the germline V gene. V lost 4 bases, J lost 2 bases, and 10 bases stayed unmatched. The CDR3 region is CASSSLLAGGPYNEQFF. In nucleotides, the CDR3 is TGTGCCAGCAGTTCTCTTCTGGCGGGAGGTCCCTACAATGAGCAGTTCTTC.

The chain uses TRBV2 and TRBJ1-1, with a possible D match to TRBD1 (6 bases). The V end lost 2 bases, the J end lost 0 bases, and 10 bases lay between the germline ends. The CDR3 length is 15 residues. CDR1 is SNHLY, CDR2 FYNNEI, per germline. The CDR3 DNA reads as TGTGCCAGCAGTGAATGGGAGGGGGTGAACACTGAAGCTTTCTTT. Translating gives CASSEWEGVNTEAFF. The complete variable domain, with remaining parts taken from reference TRBV2 and TRBJ1-1, reads EPEVTQTPSHQVTQMGQEVILRCVPISNHLYFYWYRQILGQKVEFLVSFYNNEISEKSEIFDDQFSVERPDGSNFTLKIRSTKLEDSAMYFCASSEWEGVNTEAFFGQGTRLTVV.

The V gene is TRBV20-1, the J gene TRBJ2-4; the match to TRBD1 covers 8 bases. The germline CDR1 and CDR2 sequences are DFQATT and SNEGSKA (reference sequence). CDR3 length: 13 amino acids. V lost 6 bases to trimming and J lost 7 bases; unmatched junction nucleotides: 8. The CDR3 nucleotides read TGCAGTGCCCGTCACGGACAGGGCAACATTCAGTACTTC. The encoded protein is CSARHGQGNIQYF.

V is TRBV28 and J is TRBJ2-6; possible D gene TRBD2, 6 bases. Germline CDR1 is MDHEN and CDR2 is SYDVKM. V was clipped by 3 bases and J by 1 base, with 10 bases between them. This CDR3 comprises 16 residues. This chain's CDR3 is CASSFVRGSGANVLTF. The DNA of the CDR3 is TGTGCCAGCAGTTTCGTGCGGGGTTCTGGGGCCAACGTCCTGACTTTC. Using reference TRBV28 and TRBJ2-6 for the parts outside the CDR3, the full variable domain is DVKVTQSSRYLVKRTGEKVFLECVQDMDHENMFWYRQDPGLGLRLIYFSYDVKMKEKGDIPEGYSVSREKKERFSLILESASTNQTSMYLCASSFVRGSGANVLTFGAGSRLTVL.

The chain recombines TRBV12-5 with TRBJ2-4; 8 bases are a match to TRBD1. The DNA end lines up better with TRBJ1-2; the J call may be wrong. CDR3 length: 14 residues. Germline V gene data show CDR1 as LGHNT and CDR2 as FRNRAP. CDR3 nucleotide sequence: TGTGCTAGTGGTTTGCCAGGGGGCGGAAAAGGCTACACCTTC. Its protein is CASGLPGGGKGYTF.

There are a few counts of this clonotype. V is TRBV28 and J is TRBJ1-5; D is unresolved. Trimming pared 3 bases from V and 7 bases from J, leaving 7 bases between. This CDR3 region has 12 residues. Germline CDR1 MDHEN, CDR2 SYDVKM. The CDR3 region is CASSLIVQPQHF. DNA for the CDR3: TGTGCCAGCAGTTTGATCGTACAGCCCCAGCATTTT.

At least ten counts were recorded for this clonotype. The genes are TRBV2 and TRBJ2-1; tentatively, D is TRBD1 or TRBD2 (5 bases each). The germline V and J ends were trimmed by 3 bases and 0 bases, with 15 bases remaining between them. The germline CDR1 and CDR2 sequences are SNHLY and FYNNEI. This CDR3 contains 17 residues. The CDR3 coding sequence is TGTGCCAGCAGTGAGGTCCGGGGCGGCCGCTCCTACAATGAGCAGTTCTTC. Translation: CASSEVRGGRSYNEQFF.